These 31 T cell receptor beta chains came from one sample sequenced in a study of T cells in women clearing cervical HPV infection. Repertoires were generated with immunoSEQ multiplex PCR, while TCRdb's copy carries only in-frame clones and drops some. The sample table sets out around 35,000 clones. The source material was blood buffy coat. Every receptor here comes from a woman aged 18 to 75 with a cervical HPV16 infection that either progressed to CIN3+ or cleared (not recorded which).

Remarks on this clone: The read comes to an end 3 residues before the CDR3 does, leaving the germline J gene to fill in the end. The chain employs TRBV5-6 and TRBJ1-1; D remains unclear. Germline V gene data show CDR1 as SGHDT and CDR2 as YYEEEE. The CDR3 consists of 11 residues. V was clipped by 1 base and J by 7 bases, with 5 bases between them. CDR3 loop: CASSLYSEAFF. CDR3 DNA (partial): TGTGCCAGCAGCTTGTACAGTGAA.

A note on this clone: The read ends 3 residues shy of where the CDR3 ends; the end is completed using the germline J gene. The genes are TRBV2 and TRBJ1-2, with D tentatively TRBD1 (5 bases). The germline V gene has CDR1 SNHLY and CDR2 FYNNEI. The CDR3 contains 16 residues. The V and J ends lost 4 bases and 5 bases respectively, with 20 bases between them. CDR3 protein: CASSGGLSALGYGYTF. The CDR3 DNA, read in part, is TGTGCCAGCAGTGGGGGCCTCTCGGCCCTCGGTTATGGC.

In regard to this clone: The CDR3 end falls 3 residues outside the read, so it is completed with the germline J gene. This rearrangement joins TRBV12-3 or TRBV12-4 to TRBJ1-2, with D unclear. The CDR3 has 15 residues. The DNA read from the CDR3 is TGTGCCAGCAGTTTAGTACTAGCGGGATACAATGAC. This gives the protein CASSLVLAGYND. The full CDR3 reads CASSLVLAGYNDYTF.

For this clone: The CDR3 end falls 3 residues outside the read, so it is completed with the germline J gene. The V and J genes are TRBV18 and TRBJ1-5; 8 bases are shared with TRBD1. CDR3 length equals 15 residues. The V and J ends lost 6 bases and 2 bases, in that order; junction bases with no gene match: 6. The germline CDR1 and CDR2 sequences are KGHSH and LQKENI. The sequenced CDR3 bases are TGTGCCAGCTCTGGACAGGGCGGAGGCAATCAGCCC. Translating it yields CASSGQGGGNQP. The complete CDR3 sequence is CASSGQGGGNQPQHF.

A remark on this clone: The CDR3 goes on 3 residues after the read ends, and that part is filled in from the germline J gene. V is TRBV7-2 and J is TRBJ1-1; no clear D. V was pared by 5 bases and J by 6 bases, with 10 bases between. The CDR3 has 12 residues. The V gene's germline CDR1 is SGHTA and CDR2 FQGNSA. The part of the CDR3 DNA that was read is TGTGCCAGCAGCATAATTTTCGCTGAA. Protein product: CASSIIFAE. The CDR3 reads in full as CASSIIFAEAFF.

With regard to this clone: The CDR3 extends 3 residues past the end of the read, so its final part is completed from the germline J gene. The chain is built from TRBV5-5 and TRBJ1-6; 7 nucleotides line up with TRBD1. The CDR3 has 15 residues. The germline V gene has CDR1 SGHKS and CDR2 YYEKEE (reference sequence). Trimming removed 0 bases from V and 8 bases from J; junction bases left unmatched: 5. The CDR3 DNA, read in part, is TGTGCCAGCAGCTTGGCTTCAGGGGGATATTCACCC. Protein product: CASSLASGGYSP. The complete CDR3 reads CASSLASGGYSPLHF.

Turning to this clone: With the read ending 3 residues before the CDR3 end, the germline J gene is used to fill in that end. The rearrangement links TRBV6-2 or TRBV6-3 to TRBJ1-4, with D perhaps TRBD1 (6 bases). CDR1 and CDR2 from the germline V gene are MNHEY and SVGEGT. The CDR3 is made up of 14 amino acids. The CDR3 DNA, read in part, is TGTGCCAGCAGTTATAAGGACAGTTATTCACCA. Amino acid sequence: CASSYKDSYSP. The full CDR3 is CASSYKDSYSPLFF.

In the case of this clone: The read gets to within 3 residues of the CDR3 end, and the germline J gene fills in the rest. The V gene is TRBV6-7, the J gene TRBJ1-1; 7 nucleotides agree with TRBD1. TRBV6-7 is labeled an ORF, and its function is uncertain. Trimming cost V 5 bases and J 7 bases; bases outside gene matches: 10. The CDR3 runs to 14 residues. The CDR3 sequence is CASSPVTGQGEAFF. The part of the CDR3 DNA that was read is TGTGCCAGCAGTCCGGTGACAGGGCAGGGTGAA.

This clone registers medium-sized (0.01 to 0.1%) by frequency. The observed sequence ends 3 residues before the CDR3 terminus, with the missing tail filled in from the germline J gene. The J gene is TRBJ2-7, the V gene TRBV29-1, with D possibly matching TRBD1 (5 bases). V was shortened by 1 base and J by 2 bases, with 9 bases between the two germline ends. This CDR3 has 13 residues. From germline, CDR1 is SQVTM and CDR2 ANQGSEA. The CDR3 DNA, read in part, is TGCAGCGTTGAAGTATCAGGGACCTACGAG. It codes for CSVEVSGTYE. In full, the CDR3 reads CSVEVSGTYEQYF.

As for this clone: The read terminates 3 residues before the CDR3 end, so the remaining end is supplied by the germline J gene. V and J are TRBV18 and TRBJ2-4, with D possibly matching TRBD2 (5 bases). Germline V gene data show CDR1 as KGHSH and CDR2 as LQKENI. This CDR3 contains 13 residues. The CDR3 sequence: CASSPNELLGQYF. The CDR3 bases that were read are TGTGCCAGCTCACCGAACGAATTACTAGGT.

With respect to this clone: Sequencing ends 3 residues short of the CDR3 end; the germline J gene provides the rest. This rearrangement joins TRBV20-1 to TRBJ1-4; 7 positions match TRBD1. The CDR3 extends over 14 amino acids. V was pared by 5 bases and J by 0 bases, with 3 bases of the junction left unmatched. The germline V gene has CDR1 DFQATT and CDR2 SNEGSKA (reference sequence). The CDR3 sequence is CSARQGATNEKLFF. The CDR3 bases that were read are TGCAGTGCTCGTCAGGGGGCAACTAATGAAAAA.

For this clone: From the germline J gene comes the end of the CDR3, since the read stops 3 residues before it. The rearrangement uses TRBV5-6 and TRBJ1-5, with TRBD1 identical over 8 bases. The V segment lost 0 bases and the J segment 4 bases; nucleotides outside the gene matches: 3. Per germline, CDR1 SGHDT and CDR2 YYEEEE. The CDR3 is made up of 15 amino acids. CDR3 loop: CASSLGQGLNQPQHF. The DNA read from the CDR3 is TGTGCCAGCAGCTTGGGACAGGGGCTAAATCAGCCC.

Remarks on this clone: With the read ending 3 residues before the CDR3 end, the germline J gene is used to fill in that end. V and J are TRBV30 and TRBJ1-4; 10 bases match TRBD1. The CDR3 consists of 13 residues. CDR1 and CDR2 (germline): GTSNPN, SVGIG (reference sequence). Trimming cost V 1 base and J 7 bases; bases outside gene matches: 0. The covered CDR3 bases are TGTGCCTGGAGTGGACAGGGGGCTGAAAAA. This translates into CAWSGQGAEK. From start to end, the CDR3 is CAWSGQGAEKLFF.

A note on this clone: The read comes to an end 3 residues before the CDR3 does, leaving the germline J gene to fill in the end. J is TRBJ1-2 and V is TRBV12-3 or TRBV12-4, with 8 nucleotides matching TRBD1. J was trimmed by 5 bases and V by 8 bases; bases with no gene match: 10. The CDR3 runs 14 residues. The DNA read from the CDR3 is TGTGCCAGCGGAAGGACAGGGTCTTTGTATGGC. It encodes CASGRTGSLYG. The complete CDR3 reads CASGRTGSLYGYTF.

As concerns this clone: The observed sequence ends 3 residues before the CDR3 terminus, with the missing tail filled in from the germline J gene. J is TRBJ2-3 and V is TRBV20-1; 8 positions match TRBD2. The J segment lost 2 bases and the V segment lost 0 bases, leaving 10 bases of the junction unmatched. Germline CDR1 is DFQATT and CDR2 is SNEGSKA (reference sequence). This CDR3 spans 17 amino acids. CDR3 loop: CSAREGVVRGDTDTQYF. Incomplete CDR3 DNA: TGCAGTGCTAGAGAGGGGGTAGTGCGGGGGGACACAGATACG.

In the case of this clone: The CDR3 end lies 3 residues beyond the end of the read and is filled in from the germline J gene. V gene TRBV14 combines with J gene TRBJ1-6; D perhaps matches TRBD1 (5 bases). This CDR3 contains 14 residues. CDR1 and CDR2 (germline): SGHDN, FVKESK. Incomplete CDR3 DNA: TGTGCCAGCAGCCATAATGTCGCCGGGGGTGCC. This codes for CASSHNVAGGA. The CDR3, in full, reads CASSHNVAGGALHF.

As for this clone: The read terminates 3 residues ahead of where the CDR3 ends, so the germline J gene completes it. The chain uses TRBV5-1 and TRBJ2-1; TRBD1 aligns across 11 bases. Trimming cost V 0 bases and J 5 bases; bases outside gene matches: 7. In germline, CDR1 is SGHRS, CDR2 YFSETQ. The CDR3 length is 17 residues. CDR3 residues: CASSLVGQGAKDNEQFF. Incomplete CDR3 DNA: TGCGCCAGCAGCTTGGTAGGACAGGGGGCGAAGGACAATGAG.

In regard to this clone: The read ends 3 residues shy of where the CDR3 ends; the end is completed using the germline J gene. The chain links TRBV4-1 to TRBJ2-3, with TRBD1 matching over 7 bases. The CDR3 totals 17 residues. The germline CDR1 and CDR2 sequences are MGHRA and YSYEKL. V was clipped by 1 base and J by 2 bases; unmatched bases: 9. The chain's CDR3 is CASSQGESGQYTDTQYF. CDR3 bases read: TGCGCCAGCAGCCAAGGAGAATCGGGACAGTACACAGATACG.

CDR3 DNA (partial): TGTGCCAGCAGGTCCTACTACGAG. It specifies CASRSYYE. In full, the CDR3 reads CASRSYYEQYF. This chain joins TRBV28 and TRBJ2-7; D not resolved. The read finishes 3 residues shy of the CDR3 end, and the germline J gene is used to complete it. Germline CDR1 MDHEN, CDR2 SYDVKM. The CDR3 sequence is 11 residues long. Between the trimmed V and J ends, which lost 6 bases and 3 bases, there was a span of 6 bases.

To note about this clone: The read terminates 3 residues before the CDR3 end, so the remaining end is supplied by the germline J gene. The chain links TRBV2 to TRBJ2-7, with unresolved D. V was shortened by 0 bases and J by 6 bases, with 12 bases between the two germline ends. Germline V gene data show CDR1 as SNHLY and CDR2 as FYNNEI. CDR3 length: 14 amino acids. Partial CDR3 DNA: TGTGCCAGCAGTGAAGCTCTCCTTCGTCGCGAG. Protein sequence: CASSEALLRRE. The entire CDR3 protein reads CASSEALLRREQYF.

Note on this clone: The read halts 3 residues ahead of the CDR3 end, with the missing end drawn from the germline J gene. The V call is TRBV5-6, the J call TRBJ2-3, with 7 bases lining up with TRBD1. Germline V gene data show CDR1 as SGHDT and CDR2 as YYEEEE. V trimming: 4 bases; J trimming: 3 bases; junction bases outside the gene matches: 2. The CDR3 length is 13 residues. The DNA read from the CDR3 is TGTGCCAGCAGCCGACAGGGTACAGATACG. Amino acid sequence: CASSRQGTDT. The whole CDR3 is CASSRQGTDTQYF. Looking up the rest from reference TRBV5-6 and TRBJ2-3 gives the full variable domain: DAGVTQSPTHLIKTRGQQVTLRCSPKSGHDTVSWYQQALGQGPQFIFQYYEEEERQRGNFPDRFSGHQFPNYSSELNVNALLLGDSALYLCASSRQGTDTQYFGPGTRLTVL.

In the case of this clone: Read sequence stops 3 residues before the CDR3 end, and the germline J gene provides the missing end. This chain uses TRBV18 with TRBJ1-2; tentatively, D is TRBD1 (5 bases). CDR1 KGHSH and CDR2 LQKENI come from the germline V gene. The CDR3 totals 14 residues. Here the CDR3 reads CASSPSGDADTYTF. CDR3 DNA, as far as it was read: TGTGCCAGCTCACCGTCGGGGGATGCGGATACC. The full variable domain, completed using reference TRBV18 and TRBJ1-2, is NAGVMQNPRHLVRRRGQEARLRCSPMKGHSHVYWYRQLPEEGLKFMVYLQKENIIDESGMPKERFSAEFPKEGPSILRIQQVVRGDSAAYFCASSPSGDADTYTFGSGTRLTVV.

Regarding this clone: The read gets to within 3 residues of the CDR3 end, and the germline J gene fills in the rest. This sequence joins TRBV18 and TRBJ2-7, with 8 bases fitting TRBD1. J gave up 5 bases and V 6 bases, and 12 bases lay outside the gene matches. CDR3 size: 15 residues. CDR1 and CDR2 (germline): KGHSH, LQKENI. The CDR3 DNA, read in part, is TGTGCCAGCTCCCCAGGACAGGGCCGTGGAAACGAG. Translating gives CASSPGQGRGNE. The CDR3 as a whole reads CASSPGQGRGNEQYF.

With respect to this clone: The read gets to within 3 residues of the CDR3 end, and the germline J gene fills in the rest. The V and J genes are TRBV5-1 and TRBJ2-5; D is ambiguous. Germline CDR1 and CDR2: SGHRS and YFSETQ. The CDR3 has 15 residues. V was cut by 0 bases and J by 1 base, with 10 bases left in between. CDR3 DNA, as far as it was read: TGCGCCAGCAGCTTGGTTGGCCAGTCCCAAGAGACC. The encoded protein is CASSLVGQSQET. The complete CDR3 reads CASSLVGQSQETQYF.

For this clone: The CDR3 end lies 3 residues beyond the end of the read and is filled in from the germline J gene. The rearrangement links TRBV7-2 to TRBJ2-2, with D perhaps matching TRBD2 (5 bases). The V gene's germline CDR1 is SGHTA and CDR2 FQGNSA. The V and J ends lost 1 base and 7 bases respectively, with 10 bases between them. The CDR3 loop spans 14 amino acids. CDR3 DNA, as far as it was read: TGTGCCAGCAGCTTAGTGTGGGCGGGCGGGGAG. Translation gives CASSLVWAGGE. The whole CDR3 is CASSLVWAGGELFF.

Remarks on this clone: The CDR3 is cut off 3 residues early in the read; its end comes from the germline J gene. The chain uses TRBV20-1 and TRBJ2-3; a weak D match, TRBD2 (5 bases). Trimming removed 4 bases at V and 0 bases at J, with 14 bases between. The CDR3 runs to 15 residues. CDR1 is DFQATT, CDR2 SNEGSKA, per germline (reference sequence). This CDR3 reads CSAIDQRTSTDTQYF. Incomplete CDR3 DNA: TGCAGTGCTATTGATCAGCGGACTAGCACAGATACG.

CDR3 DNA (partial): TGTGCCAGTAGTAGCACAGGGGGGGGCACTGAA. It encodes CASSSTGGGTE. The complete CDR3 reads CASSSTGGGTEAFF. The chain joins TRBV19 to TRBJ1-1, with 8 positions matching TRBD1. The read comes to an end 3 residues before the CDR3 does, leaving the germline J gene to fill in the end. Germline V gives CDR1 LNHDA, CDR2 SQIVND (reference sequence). The ends lost 4 bases at V and 4 bases at J; junction bases unmatched: 5. The CDR3 is made up of 14 amino acids.

With respect to this clone: Coverage ceases 3 residues before the CDR3 finishes, and the germline J gene fills in the end. This chain links TRBV18 with TRBJ1-6, with D tentatively TRBD1 (5 bases). CDR1 and CDR2 from the germline V gene are KGHSH and LQKENI. V was pared by 3 bases and J by 9 bases, with 15 bases between. There are 15 residues in the CDR3. Incomplete CDR3 DNA: TGTGCCAGCTCACCGGACACGGGGGTCGGTTCACCC. Protein sequence: CASSPDTGVGSP. The whole CDR3 reads CASSPDTGVGSPLHF.

As to this clone: The CDR3 is cut off 3 residues early in the read; its end comes from the germline J gene. V usage is TRBV5-1 and J usage is TRBJ2-4; a weak D match, TRBD1 (5 bases). CDR3 length equals 16 residues. Germline values: CDR1 SGHRS, CDR2 YFSETQ. The covered CDR3 bases are TGCGCCGCCAAGAGAACTTCAGGGAATCCTAACTATGGT. Protein product: CAAKRTSGNPNYG. The whole CDR3 reads CAAKRTSGNPNYGQYF.

Note on this clone: The sequence runs out 3 residues before the end of the CDR3; the remainder is reconstructed from the germline J gene. The V and J genes are TRBV7-3 and TRBJ2-2; 9 bases map to TRBD2. The CDR3 length is 16 residues. Losses at the gene ends were 4 bases for V and 7 bases for J; bases not matched to a gene: 10. The V gene's germline CDR1 is SGHTA and CDR2 FQGTGA. CDR3 DNA, as far as it was read: TGTGCCAGCAGCTCTACCCGCGGGAGGGTAGGCGGGGAG. It yields the protein CASSSTRGRVGGE. In full, the CDR3 is CASSSTRGRVGGELFF.

The sequenced part of the CDR3 DNA is TGTGCCAGCAGCCAGGCCGGGGACAGGTCCTACAATGAG. Translation gives CASSQAGDRSYNE. The CDR3 in full is CASSQAGDRSYNEQFF. The chain carries TRBV14 and TRBJ2-1; 8 bases align to TRBD1. With the read ending 3 residues before the CDR3 end, the germline J gene is used to fill in that end. V lost 3 bases to trimming and J lost 1 base; unmatched junction nucleotides: 5. CDR3 length: 16 residues. CDR1 and CDR2 from the germline V gene are SGHDN and FVKESK.